The rows below give T cell receptor beta chains drawn from one sample of a study of cytomegalovirus exposure and HLA in healthy donors. Clones were read by immunoSEQ multiplex PCR, and TCRdb kept only the in-frame ones, dropping some. Of around 97,000 clones listed, 79% are singletons. Input material: PBMCs. These receptors came from a man in his fifties or sixties in good health and CMV-seropositive. Both conserved end residues are part of each CDR3. The D gene is left open where the match is weak.

D gene	V gene	J gene	CDR3 DNA	CDR3 protein
NA	TRBV25-1	TRBJ1-3	TGTGCCAGCAGTGAATGGGGCAGTGGAAACACCATATATTTT	CASSEWGSGNTIYF
TRBD2	TRBV7-2	TRBJ2-7	TGTGCCAGCAGCGACCAACCGGGACTAGCTCCCGAGCAGTACTTC	CASSDQPGLAPEQYF
TRBD2	TRBV7-9	TRBJ2-5	TGTGCCAGCAGCCTTCGGGGACTAGCGGGAGGAAAGGTAGAGACCCAGTACTTC	CASSLRGLAGGKVETQYF
TRBD2	TRBV15	TRBJ2-1	TGTGCCACCAGCAGAGATGGGGGACTAGATACTGGTGAGCAGTTCTTC	CATSRDGGLDTGEQFF
NA	TRBV7-9	TRBJ2-7	TGTGCCAGCAGCTTATCTACAGAGTACTACGAGCAGTACTTC	CASSLSTEYYEQYF
TRBD2	TRBV5-8	TRBJ2-7	TGTGCCAGCAGCGTACTAGCGGGAGAGCGCATTTACGAGCAGTACTTC	CASSVLAGERIYEQYF
NA	TRBV7-2	TRBJ1-1	TGTGCCAGCAGCACTGACAGGCATTGGAACACTGAAGCTTTCTTT	CASSTDRHWNTEAFF
NA	TRBV27	TRBJ2-7	TGTGCCAGCAGTTTATCTTTCGGGCTACAGGCTGGGGAGCAGTACTTC	CASSLSFGLQAGEQYF
NA	TRBV7-3	TRBJ2-5	TGTGCCAGCAGCGCCTCAGGGGGGTGGGAGACCCAGTACTTC	CASSASGGWETQYF
NA	TRBV28	TRBJ2-7	TGTGCCAGCAGTTTTGGGGCGGCGGGACCCAGGGAGCAGTACTTC	CASSFGAAGPREQYF